The rows below give T cell receptor beta chains drawn from one sample of a study of persistence of HIV-infected CD4 T cells. Clones were read by immunoSEQ multiplex PCR, and TCRdb kept only the in-frame ones, dropping some. The repertoire holds some 45,000 clones, 88% seen once, with under 0.55% in the top ten. These receptors' antigens are unknown. This specimen consisted of CD4+ T cells sorted from PBMCs after approximately 19-hour stimulation, obtained from a patient who received antiretroviral therapy. The receptors stem from an adult woman with HIV who was CMV-seropositive. The CDR3 runs from the conserved cysteine through the conserved F or W. The order of the fields is J gene, clone size, D gene, V gene, CDR3 DNA, CDR3 protein. D genes are given only for firm matches. Only some rows state a clone size, as once, few, many or a class for expanded clones.

>TRBJ1-2|NA|NA|TRBV9
TGTGCCAGCAGCGTAGGTGGGGCAGTCGGAGGCTACACCTTC
CASSVGGAVGGYTF
>TRBJ2-6|NA|TRBD1|TRBV9
TGTGCCAGCAGCTCCAGGGCAGGGGGAACTGGGGCCAACGTCCTGACTTTC
CASSSRAGGTGANVLTF
>TRBJ2-2|few|TRBD1|TRBV19
TGTGCCAGTAGTATAATGGGACAGGGGAGCACCGGGGAGCTGTTTTTT
CASSIMGQGSTGELFF
>TRBJ1-2|NA|NA|TRBV5-5
TGTGCCAGCAGCTCACCCCAACGGCTTAACTATGGCTACACCTTC
CASSSPQRLNYGYTF
>TRBJ2-5|NA|TRBD2|TRBV5-1
TGCGCCAGCAGCAGGGGACTAGCGGGGGGTAAGGAGACCCAGTACTTC
CASSRGLAGGKETQYF
>TRBJ2-2|NA|NA|TRBV29-1
TGCAGCGTTGAAGATGGGATTAAGGCCGGGGAGCTGTTTTTT
CSVEDGIKAGELFF
>TRBJ2-3|NA|NA|TRBV12-3/TRBV12-4
TGTGCCAGCAGTTTCCGGGGAGATACGCAGTATTTT
CASSFRGDTQYF
>TRBJ2-2|NA|NA|TRBV27
TGTGCCAGCAGTTTATATGGGGCGCCCGGGGAGCTGTTTTTT
CASSLYGAPGELFF
>TRBJ1-2|NA|TRBD1|TRBV4-1
TGCGCCAGCAGCCCGACAGGGGGGACGGGCTATGGCTACACCTTC
CASSPTGGTGYGYTF
>TRBJ1-2|NA|TRBD1|TRBV29-1
TGCAGCGTTGAAGAACGGACAGGGCCTTTTAACTATGGCTACACCTTC
CSVEERTGPFNYGYTF
>TRBJ1-5|NA|NA|TRBV6-6
TGTGCCAGCAGTTACCAGGGGTTAAGCAATCAGCCCCAGCATTTT
CASSYQGLSNQPQHF
>TRBJ2-5|NA|NA|TRBV5-1
TGCGCCAGCGCCTTTCGGGCCCAAGAGACCCAGTACTTC
CASAFRAQETQYF
>TRBJ2-3|NA|TRBD1|TRBV7-6
TGTGCCAGCAGCTCCGGGACAGGGATAGGTGCAGATACGCAGTATTTT
CASSSGTGIGADTQYF
>TRBJ1-5|NA|NA|TRBV29-1
TGCAGCGTTGAAGAAGGGAATCAGCCCCAGCATTTT
CSVEEGNQPQHF
>TRBJ1-4|once|TRBD1|TRBV5-6
TGTGCCAGCAGCCTCCTTAGGGGGCCTTCGGAAAAACTGTTTTTT
CASSLLRGPSEKLFF
>TRBJ2-1|NA|TRBD2|TRBV30
TGTGCCTGGAGTACCCCTTACCAACTAGCGGGGGATGCCAATGAGCAGTTCTTC
CAWSTPYQLAGDANEQFF
>TRBJ1-1|NA|NA|TRBV12-3/TRBV12-4
TGTGCCAGCAGTTTTGGGCGTGCAGCTTTCTTT
CASSFGRAAFF
>TRBJ2-1|NA|NA|TRBV7-8
TGTGCCAGCAGCTTAGCCAGGGACAATGAGCAGTTCTTC
CASSLARDNEQFF
>TRBJ1-3|NA|NA|TRBV29-1
TGCAGCGTTGATCAGGGCTCTGGAAACACCATATATTTT
CSVDQGSGNTIYF
>TRBJ1-2|NA|NA|TRBV6-6
TGTGCCAGCAGTTCCGGGAAGAACTATGGCTACACCTTC
CASSSGKNYGYTF
>TRBJ2-3|NA|TRBD2|TRBV29-1
TGCAGCGTTGCGGGACTAGTGGCAGATACGCAGTATTTT
CSVAGLVADTQYF
>TRBJ2-3|NA|NA|TRBV3-1/TRBV3-2
TGTGCCAGCAGCCAAGAGGGAGGAGGGTACACAGATACGCAGTATTTT
CASSQEGGGYTDTQYF
>TRBJ1-1|NA|NA|TRBV30
TGTGCCTGGAGTGTACAATGGGGGGAAGCTTTCTTT
CAWSVQWGEAFF
>TRBJ1-3|NA|NA|TRBV12-3/TRBV12-4
TGTGCCAGCAGTCAGGGCTCTGGAAACACCATATATTTT
CASSQGSGNTIYF
>TRBJ2-1|NA|NA|TRBV7-2
TGTGCCAGCAGCTTAGTGCCGGTCTACAATGAGCAGTTCTTC
CASSLVPVYNEQFF
>TRBJ1-6|NA|NA|TRBV5-6
TGTGCCAGCAGCTTCACAGGGCTCATTTCACCCCTCCACTTT
CASSFTGLISPLHF
>TRBJ2-3|NA|TRBD2|TRBV3-1/TRBV3-2
TGTGCCAGCAGCCGGGGACTAGCGGGGGAAATTACAGATACGCAGTATTTT
CASSRGLAGEITDTQYF
>TRBJ1-1|NA|NA|TRBV7-8
TGTGCCAGCAGCTTATTGAGTGTGGTGAACACTGAAGCTTTCTTT
CASSLLSVVNTEAFF
>TRBJ1-6|NA|NA|TRBV5-1
TGCGCCAGCAGCGCTTCAACGGGTTCACCCCTCCACTTT
CASSASTGSPLHF
>TRBJ1-2|NA|NA|TRBV2
TGTGCCAGCAGTGAAGTTAGGTTCTCCCGCGGTGGCTACACCTTC
CASSEVRFSRGGYTF
>TRBJ2-1|NA|NA|TRBV5-6
TGTGCCAGCCAGCCAGTAACGGAATACAATGAGCAGTTCTTC
CASQPVTEYNEQFF
>TRBJ1-6|NA|TRBD1|TRBV2
TGTGCCAGCAGCTTGGGACAGCCGAATTCACCCCTCCACTTT
CASSLGQPNSPLHF
>TRBJ2-7|NA|NA|TRBV7-9
TGTGCCAGCAGCTCGGGGGACAGCCTCTTAAGCTCCTACGAGCAGTACTTC
CASSSGDSLLSSYEQYF
>TRBJ1-2|NA|TRBD1|TRBV10-3
TGTGCCATCAGTACACAGGGGGGGGACTATGGCTACACCTTC
CAISTQGGDYGYTF
>TRBJ1-4|NA|NA|TRBV9
TGTGCCAGCAGCGTAGAAGGGGCTGCGAAAGAAAAACTGTTTTTT
CASSVEGAAKEKLFF
>TRBJ1-2|NA|NA|TRBV6-1
TGTGCCAGCAGCCAGAGGGGGGAGGAGGGCTACACCTTC
CASSQRGEEGYTF
>TRBJ1-5|NA|NA|TRBV3-1/TRBV3-2
TGTGCCAGCAGCCAAGATGGGGGGGTTCAGCCCCAGCATTTT
CASSQDGGVQPQHF
>TRBJ2-1|NA|NA|TRBV27
TGTGCCAGCAGCCCTGTTAGCCAATGGGACAATGAGCAGTTCTTC
CASSPVSQWDNEQFF
>TRBJ2-7|NA|NA|TRBV2
TGTGCCAGCAGTATAAGAGACTACGAGCAGTACTTC
CASSIRDYEQYF
>TRBJ1-4|NA|TRBD1|TRBV10-2
TGCGCCAGCAGGGGACAGGGGTTTGAAAAACTGTTTTTT
CASRGQGFEKLFF
>TRBJ1-4|few|NA|TRBV15
TGTGCCACCAGCAGGATCAGGGGCGATGAAAAACTGTTTTTT
CATSRIRGDEKLFF
>TRBJ2-1|NA|TRBD1|TRBV9
TGTGCCAGCAGCCCCCCAGGGGGCTCCTACAATGAGCAGTTCTTC
CASSPPGGSYNEQFF
>TRBJ2-3|NA|TRBD2|TRBV30
TGTGCCTGGACCCGACTAGCGGGGATTACAGATACGCAGTATTTT
CAWTRLAGITDTQYF
>TRBJ1-1|NA|TRBD1|TRBV5-6
TGTGCCAGCAGCGCGGGGACAGGACGGAACACTGAAGCTTTCTTT
CASSAGTGRNTEAFF
>TRBJ2-3|NA|NA|TRBV7-3
TGTGCCAGCAGCCCCTGGGGGGACGGGGGAGGAGATACGCAGTATTTT
CASSPWGDGGGDTQYF
>TRBJ1-5|NA|NA|TRBV12-5
TGTGCTAGTGGTTTGGAAAACGGGGGTCGGGAGCCCCAGCATTTT
CASGLENGGREPQHF
>TRBJ1-1|NA|NA|TRBV30
TGTGCCTGGACCCGGTTTGTTCGGGACACTGAAGCTTTCTTT
CAWTRFVRDTEAFF
>TRBJ1-6|NA|TRBD1|TRBV5-1
TGCGCCAGCAGCTTGGACAGGGGGCTCTCTGGGAATTCACCCCTCCACTTT
CASSLDRGLSGNSPLHF
>TRBJ2-2|NA|NA|TRBV12-3/TRBV12-4
TGTGCCAGCAGTTCTGAGGCTCCCGGGGAGCTGTTTTTT
CASSSEAPGELFF
>TRBJ1-4|NA|TRBD1|TRBV2
TGTGCCAGCAGTGAAGGAGGGACAGGGAAAGAAAAACTGTTTTTT
CASSEGGTGKEKLFF
>TRBJ2-5|NA|NA|TRBV5-1
TGCGCCAGCAGCTTGGAATCTGGGGGGCAAGAGACCCAGTACTTC
CASSLESGGQETQYF
>TRBJ1-5|once|NA|TRBV5-4
TGTGCCAGCAGCTCCGGGGGGGGAAACCAGCCCCAGCATTTT
CASSSGGGNQPQHF
>TRBJ1-1|few|NA|TRBV7-3
TGTGCCAGCAGCTCCATCGGACCGCTCACTGAAGCTTTCTTT
CASSSIGPLTEAFF
>TRBJ1-4|NA|TRBD1|TRBV6-6
TGTGCCAGCAGACTCGCCCAGACAGGGGGTGAAAAACTGTTTTTT
CASRLAQTGGEKLFF
>TRBJ1-3|NA|TRBD1|TRBV12-5
TGTGCTAGTGGTTTGGGGACAGGGTCAGGAAACACCATATATTTT
CASGLGTGSGNTIYF